Sequencing of this T cell receptor (beta chain) was carried out in a study of Ad26.COV2.S vaccination and SARS-CoV-2 variants. The study's findings and limits: With respect to non-spike TCR breadth, vaccine and placebo recipients were similar.

TCRdb keeps only in-frame clones here, not all; method: immunoSEQ multiplex PCR. The data hold about 500,000 clones, with about 88% observed a single time. The V and J ends lost 2 bases and 3 bases, in that order; junction bases with no gene match: 9. Germline V gives CDR1 MNHEY, CDR2 SVGAGI. CDR3 size: 16 residues. In regard to this clone: Its antigen remains unknown.

The treatment was: 19 received Ad26.COV2.S at low or high dose, single or two shots; about five received placebo; per-sample allocation not given. Sampling took place 63 days after the first vaccine or placebo injection. A Boston adult aged 18-55 years was the donor. The V and J genes are TRBV6-5 and TRBJ2-7, with 8 bases lining up with TRBD1. Sequences were derived from peripheral blood, sampled in a trial of Ad26.COV2.S vaccine versus placebo. The origin of this receptor is a person aged 18-60 years who received the Ad26.COV2.S COVID-19 vaccine or a placebo. In nucleotides, the CDR3 is TGTGCCAGCAGTTACAGCCACCGGACAGGGTACTACGAGCAGTACTTC. This sequence encodes CASSYSHRTGYYEQYF.